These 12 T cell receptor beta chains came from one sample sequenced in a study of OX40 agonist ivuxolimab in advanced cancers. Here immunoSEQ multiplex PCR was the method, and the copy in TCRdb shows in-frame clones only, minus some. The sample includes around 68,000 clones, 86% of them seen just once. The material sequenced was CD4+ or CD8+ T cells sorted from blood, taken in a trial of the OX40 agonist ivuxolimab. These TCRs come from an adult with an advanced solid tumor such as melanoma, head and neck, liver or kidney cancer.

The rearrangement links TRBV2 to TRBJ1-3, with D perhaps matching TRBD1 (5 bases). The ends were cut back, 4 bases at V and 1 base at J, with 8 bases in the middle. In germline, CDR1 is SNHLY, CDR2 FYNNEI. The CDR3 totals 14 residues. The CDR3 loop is CASSVQGSGNTIYF. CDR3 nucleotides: TGTGCCAGCAGTGTTCAGGGATCTGGAAACACCATATATTTT.

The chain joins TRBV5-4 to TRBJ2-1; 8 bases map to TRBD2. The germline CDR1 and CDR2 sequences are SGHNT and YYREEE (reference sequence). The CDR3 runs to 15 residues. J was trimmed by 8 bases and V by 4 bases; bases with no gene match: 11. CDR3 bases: TGTGCCAGCAGCCCCCCCGGGACTAGAGGCGATGAGCAGTTCTTC. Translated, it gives CASSPPGTRGDEQFF.

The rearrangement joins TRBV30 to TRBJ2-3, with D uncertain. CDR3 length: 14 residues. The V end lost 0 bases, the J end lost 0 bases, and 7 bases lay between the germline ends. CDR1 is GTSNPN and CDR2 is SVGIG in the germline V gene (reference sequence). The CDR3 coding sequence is TGTGCCTGGAGTGTGGCATCCAGCACAGATACGCAGTATTTT. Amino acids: CAWSVASSTDTQYF.

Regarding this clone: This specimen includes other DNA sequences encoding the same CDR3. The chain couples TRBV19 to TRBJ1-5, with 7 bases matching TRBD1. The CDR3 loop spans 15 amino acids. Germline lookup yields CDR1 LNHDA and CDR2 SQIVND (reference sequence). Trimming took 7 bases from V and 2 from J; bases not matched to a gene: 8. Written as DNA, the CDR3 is TGTGCCAGTAATACCGAGGGGGCGGGCAATCAGCCCCAGCATTTT. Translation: CASNTEGAGNQPQHF.

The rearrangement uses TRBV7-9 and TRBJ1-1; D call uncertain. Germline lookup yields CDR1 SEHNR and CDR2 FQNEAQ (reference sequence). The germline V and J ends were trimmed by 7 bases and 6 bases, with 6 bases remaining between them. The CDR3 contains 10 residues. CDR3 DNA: TGTGCCAGCACCCCCGCTGAAGCTTTCTTT. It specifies CASTPAEAFF.

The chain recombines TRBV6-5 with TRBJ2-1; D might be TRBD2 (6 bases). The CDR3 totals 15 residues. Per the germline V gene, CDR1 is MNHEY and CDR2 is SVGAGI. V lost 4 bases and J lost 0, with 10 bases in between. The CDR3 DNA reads TGTGCCAGCAGTTTACTAGCCCGCTCCTACAATGAGCAGTTCTTC. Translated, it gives CASSLLARSYNEQFF.

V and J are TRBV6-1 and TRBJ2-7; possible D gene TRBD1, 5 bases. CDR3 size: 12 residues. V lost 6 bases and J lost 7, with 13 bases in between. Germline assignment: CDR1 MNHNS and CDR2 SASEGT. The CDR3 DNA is TGTGCCAGCAGCCAGGGTTCTCGGGAGCAGTACTTC. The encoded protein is CASSQGSREQYF.

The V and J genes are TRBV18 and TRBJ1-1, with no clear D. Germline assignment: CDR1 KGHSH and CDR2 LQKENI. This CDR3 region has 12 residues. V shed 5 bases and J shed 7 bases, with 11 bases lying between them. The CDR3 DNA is TGTGCCAGCTCAGGGCTTGAGGGTGAAGCTTTCTTT. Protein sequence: CASSGLEGEAFF.

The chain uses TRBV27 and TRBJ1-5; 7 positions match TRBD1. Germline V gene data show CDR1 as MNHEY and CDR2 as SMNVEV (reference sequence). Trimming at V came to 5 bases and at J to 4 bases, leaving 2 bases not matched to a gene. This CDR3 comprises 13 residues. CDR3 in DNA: TGTGCCAGCAGTACGACAGGGAATCAGCCCCAGCATTTT. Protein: CASSTTGNQPQHF.

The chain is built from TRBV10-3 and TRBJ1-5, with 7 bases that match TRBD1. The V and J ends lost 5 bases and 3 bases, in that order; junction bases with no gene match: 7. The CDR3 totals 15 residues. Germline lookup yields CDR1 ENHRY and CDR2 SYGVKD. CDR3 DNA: TGTGCCATCAGTTTCACAGGGGCACCCAATCAGCCCCAGCATTTT. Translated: CAISFTGAPNQPQHF.

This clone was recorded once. The CDR3 DNA sequence: TGTGCCAGTAGTTTCGAATTGGGGTTTAGCAATCAGCCCCAGCATTTT. Translation: CASSFELGFSNQPQHF. The rearrangement uses TRBV19 and TRBJ1-5; no clear D gene. CDR3 length equals 16 residues. Germline CDR1 and CDR2: LNHDA and SQIVND (reference sequence). The V end lost 5 bases, the J end lost 0 bases, and 14 bases lay between the germline ends.

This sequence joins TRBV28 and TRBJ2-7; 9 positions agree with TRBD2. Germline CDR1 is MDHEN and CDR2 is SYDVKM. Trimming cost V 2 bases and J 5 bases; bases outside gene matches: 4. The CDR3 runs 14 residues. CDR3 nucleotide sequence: TGTGCCAGCAGTTTAGCGGGAGGGCCGAACGAGCAGTACTTC. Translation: CASSLAGGPNEQYF.